Reported below is one T cell receptor beta chain. It lacks a known antigen. The record has no base qualities; no much larger clone is one base away. The immunoSEQ hsTCRbeta Kit was used to sequence TCR beta CDR3 regions from DNA. Per the source publication's procedure: TCR sequencing data were analysed with the ImmunoSEQ Analyzer. T cell clonality was calculated on productive rearrangements as 1 minus Pielou's evenness. The inverse Simpson index, applied to productive templates, was used to measure T cell diversity. T cell density was defined as TCR beta template counts normalized to usable DNA, with usable DNA estimated by amplifying and sequencing housekeeping genes. TCR metrics were compared across histologic stages using two-sided Kruskal-Wallis tests. In its TCRdb copy, this immuneACCESS table keeps in-frame sequences only and misses some clones. Where compared with another copy, unresolved V genes explain less than half of these, and the others have no known cause. V, J and clone size derive from that table, while D and trimming were established from the DNA sequence. Here the sample has roughly 7,000 clones; over 60% occur a single time. About 2.5% of the sample comes from the top ten.

Trimming at the junction amounts to 2 bases on V and 4 bases on J, and the germline ends lie 12 bases apart. The germline V gene gives CDR1 as KGHSH and CDR2 as LQKENI. Including the terminal cysteine and phenylalanine, the CDR3 comprises 15 residues. Only the CDR3 DNA is retained, 45 bases long and in frame from the first base. Resection was performed on patients in Japan or China between the mid-2010s and the late 2010s. The histologic diagnosis of each case was independently confirmed on H&E slides by two lung cancer pathologists. For nucleic acid extraction, premalignant or tumor cells were enriched by macro-dissection following pathologic assessment. DNA was isolated from FFPE tissue using the AllPrep DNA/RNA FFPE Kit. The source of the sample is a study of immune evolution from preneoplasia to lung adenocarcinoma (dated by TCRdb to the early 2020s). General notes on the study: HLA loss of heterozygosity was observed in roughly 7%, 15% and 33% of AIS, MIA and ADC lesions, respectively, and was not observed in any AAH lesions. A total of approximately 48 patients with pulmonary nodules who underwent surgical resection were included in the overall cohort. Class I HLA alleles were inferred from exome data with POLYSOLVER, and allele-specific HLA loss was detected with LOHHLA. According to the study, 95 to 120 samples went through TCR sequencing. Resected precursor lesions (AAH, AIS, MIA) and invasive adenocarcinomas were compared against paired morphologically normal lung tissue. The study profiled immune contexture across lung adenocarcinoma precursors and invasive adenocarcinoma using immune gene expression, TCR sequencing and multiplex immunofluorescence. The sample size depended on which specimens were available, not on a prior power calculation. TCR sequencing data were obtained from 55 or so patients. Whole exome sequencing and methylation data from the same cohort of nodules were integrated with the immune data.

Results and caveats for the whole study, not just this receptor: Clonality was highest in normal lung, while later-stage lesions appeared to have lower clonality but higher T cell density and diversity. Compared with EGFR-mutant or double wild-type lesions, KRAS-mutant nodules had the highest T cell clonality. The highest top T cell clone frequencies were observed in normal lung, and a progressive decrease in top T cell clone frequencies appeared to occur from AAH through AIS, MIA and invasive adenocarcinoma. The findings reflected association rather than direct causation, and larger cohorts with long-term follow-up and longitudinal biopsies were considered necessary. Because all patients were from Japan and China, applicability to Western populations was uncertain.

Sequencing was done on a sample of FFPE invasive lung adenocarcinoma tissue. In the paper's terms, the cell subset or site label means: frankly invasive lung adenocarcinoma (ADC). The clonotype originates from a person in their 40s with lung adenocarcinoma. The rearrangement joined TRBV18 to TRBJ2-1, with TRBD1 as a weak D call on 6 bases. The CDR3: CASSPAQGKYNEQFF. DNA sequence: TGTGCCAGCTCACCAGCGCAGGGGAAATACAATGAGCAGTTCTTC.